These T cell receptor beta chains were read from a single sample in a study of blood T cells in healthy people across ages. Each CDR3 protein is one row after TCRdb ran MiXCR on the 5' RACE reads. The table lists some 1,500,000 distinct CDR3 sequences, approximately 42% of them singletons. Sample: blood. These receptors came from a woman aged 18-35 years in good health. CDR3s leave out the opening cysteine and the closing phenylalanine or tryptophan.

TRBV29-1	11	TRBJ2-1	SVPGQSNNEQF
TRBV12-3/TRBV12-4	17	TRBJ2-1	ASSFTGTSGASSYNEQF
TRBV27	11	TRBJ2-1	ASGLAGTNEQF
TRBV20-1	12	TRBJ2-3	SAMRRPFTDTQY
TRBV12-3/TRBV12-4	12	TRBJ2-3	ASSFDLPRHTQY
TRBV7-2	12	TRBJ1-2	ASSIPGRSYGYT
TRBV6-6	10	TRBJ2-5	ASRVSEETQY
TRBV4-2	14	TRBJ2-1	ASSQESLASYNEQF
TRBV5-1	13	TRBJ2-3	ASSSRQGGSRTQY
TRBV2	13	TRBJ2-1	ASSEGQAGVYEQF
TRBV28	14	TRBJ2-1	ASCLGGGRLANEQF
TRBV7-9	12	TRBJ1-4	ASSLRVSGEKLF
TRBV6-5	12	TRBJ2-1	ASSYSRQGIEQF
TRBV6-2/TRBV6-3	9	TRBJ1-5	ASSNRDSQH
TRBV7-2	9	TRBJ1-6	ASSFPGPLH
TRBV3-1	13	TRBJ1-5	ASSHGRSGNQPQH
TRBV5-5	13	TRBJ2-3	ASSLGEQGTDTQY
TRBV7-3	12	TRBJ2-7	ASSLIGDSYEQY
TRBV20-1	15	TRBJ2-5	SATPGLAGGLPPTQY
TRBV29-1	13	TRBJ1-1	SVVGTEEGNTEAF
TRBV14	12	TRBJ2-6	ASSRDSSDNVLT
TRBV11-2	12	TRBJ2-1	ASRRGLAGPEQF
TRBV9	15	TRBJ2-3	ASSPRLAGLLPDTQY
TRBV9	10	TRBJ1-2	ASSRGGYGYT
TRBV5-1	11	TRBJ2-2	ASSVKDTGELF
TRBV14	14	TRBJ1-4	ASSQDFRNSNEKLF
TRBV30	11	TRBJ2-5	AWSAQIQETQY
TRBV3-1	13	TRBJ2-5	ASSQEGHRWETQY
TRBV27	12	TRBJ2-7	ASSFSGTSYEQY
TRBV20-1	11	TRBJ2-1	SARGGPGDEQF
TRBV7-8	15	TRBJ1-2	ASSLGPRGRLNYGYT
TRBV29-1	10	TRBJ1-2	SVGAAGRGYT
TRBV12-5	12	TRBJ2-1	ASGLSSSYNEQF
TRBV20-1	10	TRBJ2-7	SASSPSYEQY
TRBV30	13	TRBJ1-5	AYTKGLGSNQPQH
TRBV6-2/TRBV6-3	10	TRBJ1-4	ASRTNMGELF
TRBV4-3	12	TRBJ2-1	ASSQKGGLNEQF
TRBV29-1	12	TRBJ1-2	SVEATDRNYGYT
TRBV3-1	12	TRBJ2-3	ASSQDGASRTQY
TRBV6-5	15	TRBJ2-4	ASSSLREAGAKNIQY
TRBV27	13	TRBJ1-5	ASSSSLSWNQPQH
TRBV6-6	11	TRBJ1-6	ASSKKYNSPLH
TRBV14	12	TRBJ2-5	ASSPRWDSLERY
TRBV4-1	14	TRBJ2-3	ASSQEASGSPDTQY
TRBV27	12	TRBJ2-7	ASSLVAGVFEQY
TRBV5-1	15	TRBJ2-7	AGSLEDGRKVSYEQY
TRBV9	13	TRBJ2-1	ASSVVGGPYNEQF
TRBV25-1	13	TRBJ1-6	ASSEGRLDNSPLH
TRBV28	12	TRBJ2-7	ASKSSGYMDEQY
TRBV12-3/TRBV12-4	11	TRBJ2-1	ASSPRGGLEQF
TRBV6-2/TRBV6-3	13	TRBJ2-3	ASRPGGLGADTQY
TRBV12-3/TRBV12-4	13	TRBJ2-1	ASSLTGVSYNEQF
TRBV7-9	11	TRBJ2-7	ASSLDSSYEQY
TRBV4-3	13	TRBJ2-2	ASSRKRGVSGELF